This T cell receptor beta chain was observed in a study of early T cells in non-severe SARS-CoV-2 infection. Individual cDNA molecules received unique molecular identifiers during library preparation. MiXCR, run by TCRdb on the 5' RACE reads, gives a single entry per CDR3 protein. This sample has approximately 68,000 distinct CDR3 sequences, with 10% found just once. This clonotype was picked up many times. The CDR3 loop spans 17 amino acids. The J segment lost 5 bases and the V segment lost 2 bases, leaving 6 bases of the junction unmatched. Germline lookup yields CDR1 SGHTA and CDR2 FQGNSA. This receptor was identified in an adult who was a healthcare worker with PCR-confirmed SARS-CoV-2 infection or an uninfected control (not recorded which). This specimen was whole blood, taken at baseline. The V call is TRBV7-2, the J call TRBJ2-1; 13 bases line up with TRBD2. The chain's CDR3 is CASSLRSTSGGNNEQFF. Written as DNA, the CDR3 is TGTGCCAGCAGCTTAAGATCGACTAGCGGGGGGAACAATGAGCAGTTCTTC. Supplemented by reference TRBV7-2 and TRBJ2-1, the full variable domain reads GAGVSQSPSNKVTEKGKDVELRCDPISGHTALYWYRQSLGQGLEFLIYFQGNSAPDKSGLPSDRFSAERTGGSVSTLTIQRTQQEDSAVYLCASSLRSTSGGNNEQFFGPGTRLTVL.